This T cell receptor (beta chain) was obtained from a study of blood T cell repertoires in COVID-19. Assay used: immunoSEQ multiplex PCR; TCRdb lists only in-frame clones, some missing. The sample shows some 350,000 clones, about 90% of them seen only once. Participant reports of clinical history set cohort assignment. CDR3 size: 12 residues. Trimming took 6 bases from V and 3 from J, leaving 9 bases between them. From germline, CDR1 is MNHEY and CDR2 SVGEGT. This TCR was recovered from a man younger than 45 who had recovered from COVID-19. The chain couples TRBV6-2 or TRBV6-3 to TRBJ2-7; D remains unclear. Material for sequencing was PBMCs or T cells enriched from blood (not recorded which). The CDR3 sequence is CASSRLSYEQYF. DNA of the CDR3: TGTGCCAGCAGCAGATTGAGCTACGAGCAGTACTTC.